These T cell receptor beta chains were read from a single sample in a study of identical twins. Each CDR3 protein gets one entry after TCRdb re-called the 5' RACE reads with MiXCR. The sample has under 900,000 distinct CDR3 sequences; over 15% are singletons. This sample also belongs to another study, concerning T cells expressing NK-cell markers.

The sample was PBMCs. The receptors derive from a woman younger than 30 in good health. Each CDR3 is given with its conserved first and last residue. The order of the fields is J gene, V gene, D gene, clone size, CDR3 DNA, CDR3 protein. The D gene is left open where the match is weak. The size entry is marked missing in some rows and otherwise reads once, few, many or a size class.

J gene: TRBJ2-5; V gene: TRBV18; D gene: TRBD2; clone size: few; CDR3 DNA: TGTGCCAGCTCATCCCAGACTAGCTGGATTGTGGAGACCCAGTACTTC; CDR3 protein: CASSSQTSWIVETQYF
J gene: TRBJ1-2; V gene: TRBV9; D gene: NA; clone size: NA; CDR3 DNA: TGTGCCAGCAGAGAACCAGGAGTCTATGGCTACACCTTC; CDR3 protein: CASREPGVYGYTF
J gene: TRBJ2-1; V gene: TRBV10-3; D gene: TRBD2; clone size: few; CDR3 DNA: TGTGCCGCGGGGGGGAGAAATGAGCAGTTCTTC; CDR3 protein: CAAGGRNEQFF
J gene: TRBJ2-1; V gene: TRBV6-1; D gene: TRBD2; clone size: few; CDR3 DNA: TGTGCCAGCGGATGGAGTAGCGGGAGAGCAAATGAGCAGTTCTTC; CDR3 protein: CASGWSSGRANEQFF
J gene: TRBJ2-7; V gene: TRBV29-1; D gene: NA; clone size: NA; CDR3 DNA: TGCAGCGTTGGAGACGACTTCGAGCAGTACTTC; CDR3 protein: CSVGDDFEQYF
J gene: TRBJ2-1; V gene: TRBV20-1; D gene: NA; clone size: many; CDR3 DNA: TGCAGTGCTAGAGTGGACTCCCTTAGCTCCTACAATGAGCAGTTCTTC; CDR3 protein: CSARVDSLSSYNEQFF
J gene: TRBJ1-3; V gene: TRBV5-1; D gene: NA; clone size: NA; CDR3 DNA: TGCGCCAGCAGCTTCATTGCCGGGAGCTCTGGAAACACCATATATTTT; CDR3 protein: CASSFIAGSSGNTIYF
J gene: TRBJ2-4; V gene: TRBV27; D gene: NA; clone size: NA; CDR3 DNA: TGTGCCAGCAGTTTAGTTGGGGGAAGGTTGCACTTC; CDR3 protein: CASSLVGGRLHF
J gene: TRBJ2-1; V gene: TRBV20-1; D gene: NA; clone size: many; CDR3 DNA: TGCAGTGCGCCTACAGGGTACAATGAGCAGTTCTTC; CDR3 protein: CSAPTGYNEQFF
J gene: TRBJ2-5; V gene: TRBV5-6; D gene: TRBD2; clone size: many; CDR3 DNA: TGTGCCAGCAGCGGGACTACCCAAGAGACCCAGTACTTC; CDR3 protein: CASSGTTQETQYF
J gene: TRBJ2-4; V gene: TRBV3-1; D gene: NA; clone size: few; CDR3 DNA: TGTGCCAGCAGCCAAGATTGGCGATCCAAAAACATTCAGTACTTC; CDR3 protein: CASSQDWRSKNIQYF
J gene: TRBJ2-1; V gene: TRBV18; D gene: TRBD2; clone size: NA; CDR3 DNA: TGTGCCAGCTGTCGTTGGGCGGGAGGAACGACGTTAGACAATGAGCAGTTCTTC; CDR3 protein: CASCRWAGGTTLDNEQFF
J gene: TRBJ2-1; V gene: TRBV6-2/TRBV6-3; D gene: NA; clone size: NA; CDR3 DNA: TGTGCCAGCAGTTGTCTAGGCCGTAACAATGAGCAGTTCTTC; CDR3 protein: CASSCLGRNNEQFF
J gene: TRBJ2-3; V gene: TRBV20-1; D gene: NA; clone size: NA; CDR3 DNA: TGCAGTGCTCCCAGGGAGCTGACAGATACGCAGTATTTT; CDR3 protein: CSAPRELTDTQYF
J gene: TRBJ2-7; V gene: TRBV12-3/TRBV12-4; D gene: NA; clone size: NA; CDR3 DNA: TGTGCCAGCAGTTTGGGGACTCCACCCTACGAGCAGTACTTC; CDR3 protein: CASSLGTPPYEQYF
J gene: TRBJ1-2; V gene: TRBV6-5; D gene: NA; clone size: few; CDR3 DNA: TGTGCCAGCAGTTCAGACAGGCGCCGATATGGCTACACCTTC; CDR3 protein: CASSSDRRRYGYTF
J gene: TRBJ1-2; V gene: TRBV20-1; D gene: NA; clone size: NA; CDR3 DNA: TGCAGTGCTAGCGGGGGGCTCAGCTATGGCTACACCTTC; CDR3 protein: CSASGGLSYGYTF
J gene: TRBJ2-1; V gene: TRBV20-1; D gene: NA; clone size: few; CDR3 DNA: TGCAGTGCTCAGTACTACAATGAGCAGTTCTTC; CDR3 protein: CSAQYYNEQFF
J gene: TRBJ2-1; V gene: TRBV6-2/TRBV6-3; D gene: NA; clone size: NA; CDR3 DNA: TGTGCCAGCAGGATCGGACCAATCCCCTCCTACAATGAGCAGTTCTTC; CDR3 protein: CASRIGPIPSYNEQFF